The clone carrying this T cell receptor (beta chain) occurred many times. A read error may be the cause here, since a much bigger clone is one base away. This specimen belongs to a study of neurological immune-mediated disorders. TCRdb re-called the 5' RACE reads through MiXCR, storing one row per CDR3 protein. This table has around 66,000 distinct CDR3 sequences, 4% to 6% appearing once. The sequenced sample was PBMCs. The origin of this receptor is a woman aged 25 to 39 with multiple sclerosis.

CDR3 amino acids: CASSLGKSYEQYF. For the CDR3, the DNA is TGTGCCAGCAGCTTAGGAAAATCCTACGAGCAGTACTTC. The chain links TRBV7-8 to TRBJ2-7, with D hard to call. Trimming shortened V by 1 base and J by 1 base, and 5 bases separated the two germline ends. Germline values: CDR1 SGHVS, CDR2 FQNEAQ. CDR3 size: 13 residues.